The 5 T cell receptor beta chains reported below all come from one sample, sequenced in a study of blood T cells in healthy people across ages. Sample-barcoded 5' priming and a J-beta primer mix drove a second PCR of about 6 to 11 cycles. MiXCR was run by TCRdb on the 5' RACE reads, yielding one entry per CDR3 protein. The table shows 1.5 million to 2 million distinct CDR3 sequences, with about 39% occurring only once. Sequenced material: blood. These receptors originate from a human donor in good health.

The gene calls are TRBV5-1 and TRBJ1-1, with 10 bases identical to TRBD1. The CDR3 is 16 amino acids. J gave up 3 bases and V 0 bases, and 5 bases lay outside the gene matches. The germline gives CDR1 SGHRS, CDR2 YFSETQ. The chain's CDR3 is CASSLDGTGDDTEAFF. In DNA form, the CDR3 reads TGCGCCAGCAGCTTGGACGGGACAGGGGATGACACTGAAGCTTTCTTT.

This clonotype appeared a single time. V is TRBV6-5 and J is TRBJ2-1, with 7 bases fitting TRBD1. Germline values: CDR1 MNHEY, CDR2 SVGAGI. The length of the CDR3 is 17 residues. V dropped 2 bases and J dropped 3; count of bases not matched to a gene: 10. CDR3 coding DNA: TGTGCCAGCAGTTACGGACAGGAAATAACCTACTACAATGAGCAGTTCTTC. Translating it yields CASSYGQEITYYNEQFF.

As regards this clonotype: A read error may account for a junction end that differs from germline. The chain couples TRBV5-5 to TRBJ2-3; 9 bases line up with TRBD1. The CDR3 sequence is 16 residues long. The germline gives CDR1 SGHKS, CDR2 YYEKEE (reference sequence). CDR3 sequence (DNA): TGTGCCAGCAGCTATTTCGGGACAGGGCTGGCAGATGCGCAGTATTTT. It is translated as CASSYFGTGLADAQYF.

This clonotype was recorded a few times. V gene TRBV6-2 or TRBV6-3 combines with J gene TRBJ2-4; 8 bases agree with TRBD1. The end of the DNA fits TRBJ2-5 better, so the J call may be wrong. The V gene's germline CDR1 is MNHEY and CDR2 SVGEGT. The CDR3 is made up of 15 amino acids. Written as DNA, the CDR3 is TGTGCCAGCAGTTACAAACAGGGGGATGGAGAGACCCAGTACTTC. Its protein product is CASSYKQGDGETQYF.

The chain uses TRBV12-3 or TRBV12-4 and TRBJ2-7; 7 positions match TRBD2. This CDR3 has 14 residues. V shed 8 bases, J shed 4 bases, and the junction held 11 bases outside the gene matches. This chain's CDR3 is CASGWDYGAYEQYF. In DNA form, the CDR3 reads TGTGCCAGCGGTTGGGACTATGGGGCTTACGAGCAGTACTTC.